The TCR beta chain under discussion was sequenced for a study of cytomegalovirus exposure and HLA in healthy donors. Regarding the study as a whole: Highest at DRB1 and lowest at HLA-C, TCR association rates differed among HLA loci in a later analysis. Data from an earlier analysis indicated that most TCR beta V segments were productive either about 90% or about 30% of the time. In vitro data verified three CMV-associated chains as specific for CMV antigens. Researchers reported in a later analysis that a missense DCLRE1C variant was tied to TCR beta V- and J-gene trimming.

CDR3 length: 15 amino acids. CDR1 is SGDLS, CDR2 YYNGEE, per germline. V was clipped by 3 bases and J by 8 bases, with 15 bases between them. The PCR had 60 Vbeta and 13 Jbeta primers. Using immunoSEQ multiplex PCR, the repertoire was profiled, and TCRdb retains in-frame clones only, with some absent. In the table there are around 120,000 clones, roughly 60% of which are singletons. Of note for this clone: The antigen remains unidentified.

The rearrangement uses TRBV9 and TRBJ1-6; perhaps TRBD1 as D (5 bases). The source is a man aged 35-49 years in good health and CMV-seropositive. The material sequenced was PBMCs. The CDR3 DNA is TGTGCCAGCAGCGCTGCGGGGGGTACTGATTCACCCCTCCACTTT. This encodes CASSAAGGTDSPLHF.